This T cell receptor (beta chain) was identified in a study of blood T cell repertoires in COVID-19. Study summary: Material from acute and convalescent COVID-19 was sourced from the United States, Italy and Spain. From T cells, B-cell-depleted T cells, or PBMCs came the material, which was cDNA or gDNA.

The CDR3 is 18 residues long. The V and J ends lost 0 bases and 10 bases, in that order; junction bases with no gene match: 14. TCRdb's copy holds only in-frame clones and misses some; the assay was immunoSEQ multiplex PCR. This sample has a few hundred thousand clones; around 87% occur once, and the top ten carry 1%. The sequence derives from a man aged 45-65 years with active or convalescent COVID-19. The sequencing input was peripheral blood. The rearrangement joins TRBV23-1 to TRBJ1-4, with 10 bases fitting TRBD1. TRBV23-1 qualifies as an ORF whose function is uncertain. The CDR3 here is CASSQSPRKDRGCVKLFF. In DNA, the CDR3 is TGCGCCAGCAGTCAATCGCCCCGCAAGGACAGGGGGTGCGTAAAACTGTTTTTT.